This T cell receptor (beta chain) was recovered during a study of blood T cell repertoires in COVID-19. TCRdb's copy holds only in-frame clones and misses some; the assay was immunoSEQ multiplex PCR. The sample records approximately 300,000 clones, roughly nine tenths being singletons. Germline values: CDR1 SGHRS, CDR2 YFSETQ. V was pared by 4 bases and J by 6 bases, with 14 bases of the junction left unmatched. This CDR3 region has 16 residues. This clonotype was sampled from a young woman who had recovered from COVID-19. The chain employs TRBV5-1 and TRBJ2-5; 8 bases align to TRBD2. The sample consisted of PBMCs or T cells enriched from blood (not recorded which). The CDR3 loop is CASSRVLAGDVKTQYF. The DNA for the CDR3 is TGCGCCAGCAGCCGGGTGCTAGCGGGCGACGTGAAGACCCAGTACTTC.